The sequence of this TCR beta chain was determined in a study of blood T cell repertoires in COVID-19. The wider study: Whether acute or convalescent, the COVID-19 samples came from the United States, Italy and Spain. T cells, B-cell-depleted T cells, or PBMCs supplied cDNA or gDNA.

Original processing notes: The authors estimated nucleated cell counts from reference gene primer amplification. Generated by immunoSEQ multiplex PCR, the TCRdb table keeps only in-frame clones and is missing some. For V, J and clone size, that table is used; D and trimming come from the DNA. In the table there are roughly 200,000 clones, approximately 88% of which are singletons. The receptor's source is a man aged 40-49 years with acute or convalescent COVID-19. The sequencing input was peripheral blood.

CDR3 residues: CASTSSTSGEQYF. The CDR3 DNA reads TGCGCCAGCACCTCGTCCACTAGCGGCGAGCAGTACTTC. This chain connects TRBV5-1 to TRBJ2-7; 8 nucleotides align to TRBD2. The V gene end was trimmed by 6 bases and the J gene end by 6 bases; junction bases not matched to a gene: 8. The CDR3 consists of 13 residues. Germline V gives CDR1 SGHRS, CDR2 YFSETQ.